The clone carrying this T cell receptor beta chain came up once. No antigen is known for it. The entry originates in a study of Ad26.COV2.S vaccination and SARS-CoV-2 variants. General study results and limits: Breadth and depth estimates from TCRs may understate total T cell responses.

Germline V gene sequence: CDR1 KGHSH, CDR2 LQKENI. This CDR3 comprises 14 residues. Trimming stripped 5 bases from V and 2 bases from J, with 9 bases between. Libraries were prepared by immunoSEQ multiplex PCR; TCRdb keeps only in-frame clonotypes and omits some of them. Of over 130,000 clones listed, roughly 88% are singletons. The specimen was peripheral blood, collected after recovery from COVID-19. The rearrangement uses TRBV18 and TRBJ2-2, with a tentative D call TRBD2 (6 bases). The receptor was derived from a human donor who had recovered from COVID-19. In nucleotides, the CDR3 is TGTGCCAGCTCAACGGACTACAACACCGGGGAGCTGTTTTTT. This gives the protein CASSTDYNTGELFF.